These T cell receptor beta chains were read from a single sample in a study of control samples from healthy donors and cancer patients. The method was immunoSEQ multiplex PCR; TCRdb's version includes in-frame clones alone and lacks a portion of them. This sample has around 13,000 clones, with about 76% found just once. The specimen was formalin-fixed, paraffin-embedded tissue. The receptors originated from a male donor with melanoma. The CDR3 runs from the conserved cysteine through the conserved F or W. D genes are given only for firm matches. Expanded clones are given a class, and other clones once, few, many or no size at all.

CDR3 length	clone size	V gene	J gene	D gene	CDR3 DNA	CDR3 protein
16	-	TRBV7-9	TRBJ2-7	TRBD2	TGTGCCAGCAGCTCCCCTAGCGGGGGGGTTTCCGACGAGCAGTACTTC	CASSSPSGGVSDEQYF
14	-	TRBV6-1	TRBJ1-5	-	TGTGCCAGCAGTGAAGCGCGAGGCAATCAGCCCCAGCATTTT	CASSEARGNQPQHF
16	-	TRBV27	TRBJ2-7	-	TGTGCCAGCAGTTTCGAGGGGAGCGGCCTGATCTACGAGCAGTACTTC	CASSFEGSGLIYEQYF
15	-	TRBV11-3	TRBJ2-6	-	TGTGCCAGCAGCCCAAACAATTTTGGGGCCAACGTCCTGACTTTC	CASSPNNFGANVLTF
14	-	TRBV2	TRBJ2-1	TRBD2	TGTGCCAGCAGACCGGGACTAGCTTACAATGAGCAGTTCTTC	CASRPGLAYNEQFF
12	-	TRBV30	TRBJ2-7	-	TGTGCCTGGAGTGCAGAGGGCTACGAGCAGTACTTC	CAWSAEGYEQYF
15	-	TRBV7-3	TRBJ2-5	TRBD2	TGTGCCAGCAGCTTAGGCGGGGGGGCCAGGGAGACCCAGTACTTC	CASSLGGGARETQYF
13	few	TRBV4-1	TRBJ1-5	-	TGCGCCAGCAGCCAAGATTGGGGTCAGCCCCAGCATTTT	CASSQDWGQPQHF
11	-	TRBV25-1	TRBJ1-2	-	TGTGCCAGCAGTGGGGGCTATGGCTACACCTTC	CASSGGYGYTF
12	-	TRBV9	TRBJ1-3	TRBD1	TGTGCCAGCGACAGGGGGCTTAACACCATATATTTT	CASDRGLNTIYF
15	-	TRBV9	TRBJ2-5	TRBD2	TGTGCCAGCAGCGTAGTCGAGACTAGCGTCGGGACCCAGTACTTC	CASSVVETSVGTQYF
16	-	TRBV15	TRBJ2-2	-	TGTGCCACCAGCAGACGTAGGGACTTAAACACCGGGGAGCTGTTTTTT	CATSRRRDLNTGELFF
13	-	TRBV14	TRBJ2-2	-	TGTGCCAGCAGCCAAAATGCGCACGGGGAGCTGTTTTTT	CASSQNAHGELFF
16	-	TRBV7-2	TRBJ1-2	-	TGTGCCAGCAGCTTAGTCTCACGAGGGCAGGGTGATGGCTACACCTTC	CASSLVSRGQGDGYTF
13	-	TRBV19	TRBJ2-5	-	TGTGCCAGTAGTCCCCTGGAGGGAGAGACCCAGTACTTC	CASSPLEGETQYF
16	-	TRBV5-1	TRBJ2-7	-	TGCGCCAGCAGCTTGAGTGTGGCAGGGCACTCCTACGAGCAGTACTTC	CASSLSVAGHSYEQYF
12	-	TRBV12-5	TRBJ2-5	TRBD1	TGTGCTAGTGGTACAGGGGTCGAGACCCAGTACTTC	CASGTGVETQYF
14	-	TRBV11-2	TRBJ2-1	TRBD1	TGTGCCAGCAGCTTGGGACAGGCCTACAATGAGCAGTTCTTC	CASSLGQAYNEQFF
15	-	TRBV19	TRBJ2-2	TRBD1	TGTGCCAGTATCAAAGGGACAGGGCAGACCGGGGAGCTGTTTTTT	CASIKGTGQTGELFF
14	-	TRBV9	TRBJ2-7	-	TGTGCCAGCAGCGTCGGGCAGGGAGGCTACGAGCAGTACTTC	CASSVGQGGYEQYF
15	-	TRBV6-5	TRBJ2-4	TRBD1	TGTGCCAGCAGTAATCCGGGACAGTTCGCGACTATTCAGTACTTC	CASSNPGQFATIQYF
17	-	TRBV19	TRBJ1-5	TRBD1	TGTGCCAGTAGTATTAGTTCCCAAGGACAGGGCAATCAGCCCCAGCATTTT	CASSISSQGQGNQPQHF
13	-	TRBV29-1	TRBJ1-1	TRBD1	TGCAGCGCCGTAAGACAGGGGCCGCCTGAAGCTTTCTTT	CSAVRQGPPEAFF
13	medium-sized	TRBV6-7	TRBJ2-5	-	TGTGCCTCCCAGAGGATATTGGAGAAGACCCAGTACTTC	CASQRILEKTQYF
13	-	TRBV6-5	TRBJ2-1	-	TGTGCCAGCCCAACCGAGGCTCTCAATGAGCAGTTCTTC	CASPTEALNEQFF